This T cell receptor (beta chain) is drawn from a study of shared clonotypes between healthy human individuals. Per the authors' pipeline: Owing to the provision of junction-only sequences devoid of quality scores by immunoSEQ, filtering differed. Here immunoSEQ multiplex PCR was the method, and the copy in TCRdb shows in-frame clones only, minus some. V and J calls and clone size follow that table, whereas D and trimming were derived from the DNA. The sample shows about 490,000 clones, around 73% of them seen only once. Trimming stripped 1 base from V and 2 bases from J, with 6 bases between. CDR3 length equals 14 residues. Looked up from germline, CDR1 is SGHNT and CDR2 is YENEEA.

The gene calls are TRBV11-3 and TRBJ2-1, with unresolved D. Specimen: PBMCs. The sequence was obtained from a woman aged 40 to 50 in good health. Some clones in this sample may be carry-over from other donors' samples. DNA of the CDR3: TGTGCCAGCAGCTTAGGCCAACCCTACAATGAGCAGTTCTTC. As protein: CASSLGQPYNEQFF.